This T cell receptor beta chain was recorded in a study of T cell repertoires in cytomegalovirus infection. Study-level background: Shared public TCR beta signatures pointed to both CMV infection and a matching HLA type.

In the case of this clonotype: The antigen remains unidentified.

TCRdb used MiXCR to reprocess the reads, holding one entry per CDR3 protein. The data show approximately 350,000 distinct CDR3 sequences, about 32% seen once. Findings of the study overall: What dominated the ex vivo response were HLA-C-restricted CMV-specific TCR beta clonotypes. Cumulative public TCR beta family frequency identified CMV carriers with the relevant HLA.

V lost 5 bases to trimming and J lost 10 bases; unmatched junction nucleotides: 5. Germline CDR1 is LGHDT and CDR2 is YNNKEL (reference sequence). The CDR3 runs to 13 residues. The clonotype originates from a human donor in good health (CMV status not recorded). Some clones in this sample may be carry-over from other donors' samples. The source material was cultured PBMCs, sampled from culture after CMV antigen stimulation. The chain links TRBV3-1 to TRBJ1-6; 7 bases match TRBD1. The CDR3 reads CASSAGGPSPLHF. In nucleotides, the CDR3 is TGTGCCAGCAGCGCAGGGGGACCCTCACCCCTCCACTTT.